A single T cell receptor beta chain is shown here with its context. The assay was immunoSEQ multiplex PCR, and TCRdb's table has in-frame clones only and misses some. The table lists 25,000 to 40,000 clones, around 91% of them singletons, with approximately 3.6% in the top ten. This sample is drawn from a study of T cell changes during pregnancy in multiple sclerosis. The CDR3 sequence is 16 residues long. Trimming removed 6 bases from V and 2 bases from J; junction bases left unmatched: 5. Germline V gene data show CDR1 as MRHNA and CDR2 as SNTAGT. The chain employs TRBV6-4 and TRBJ2-3; 13 bases map to TRBD2. The sequenced sample was CD8+ T cells from peripheral blood mononuclear cells, obtained in the second trimester of pregnancy. This sequence originates from a female donor in good health, enrolled as a control in a pregnancy study. CDR3 bases: TGTGCCAGCAGCGAAACTAGCGGGGGGGCCACAGATACGCAGTATTTT. Amino acid sequence: CASSETSGGATDTQYF.